The 22 T cell receptor beta chains below were found in one sample sequenced in a study of cytomegalovirus exposure and HLA in healthy donors. Amplification used 60 Vbeta primers and 13 Jbeta primers. The assay was immunoSEQ multiplex PCR, and TCRdb's table has in-frame clones only and misses some. Here the sample table reports over 60,000 clones. Sequenced material: PBMCs. The receptors were sampled from a female donor in good health and CMV-seropositive.

The rearrangement joins TRBV13 to TRBJ1-3; no clear D. The CDR3 consists of 18 residues. From germline, CDR1 is PRHDT and CDR2 FYEKMQ (reference sequence). V lost 4 bases to trimming and J lost 0 bases, with 19 bases between them. The CDR3 loop reads CASSSEAAGLHSGNTIYF. DNA for the CDR3: TGTGCCAGCAGCTCCGAAGCGGCGGGTCTTCACTCTGGAAACACCATATATTTT. The whole variable domain, filled in from reference TRBV13 and TRBJ1-3, reads AAGVIQSPRHLIKEKRETATLKCYPIPRHDTVYWYQQGPGQDPQFLISFYEKMQSDKGSIPDRFSAQQFSDYHSELNMSSLELGDSALYFCASSSEAAGLHSGNTIYFGEGSWLTVV.

The genes are TRBV7-6 and TRBJ1-2; 11 bases line up with TRBD1. J was trimmed by 6 bases and V by 5 bases; bases with no gene match: 8. Germline lookup yields CDR1 SGHVS and CDR2 FNYEAQ. The CDR3 runs to 15 residues. The CDR3 sequence: CASSLGTGGANGYTF. Written as DNA, the CDR3 is TGTGCCAGCAGCCTGGGGACAGGGGGAGCGAATGGCTACACCTTC.

This chain links TRBV5-1 with TRBJ2-2; the match to TRBD2 covers 13 bases. V gave up 7 bases and J gave up 4 bases; unmatched junction bases: 10. In germline, CDR1 is SGHRS, CDR2 YFSETQ. This CDR3 contains 17 residues. The CDR3 is CASSKTSGGYGTGELFF. As DNA, the CDR3 is TGCGCCAGCTCGAAGACTAGCGGGGGGTACGGCACCGGGGAGCTGTTTTTT.

The chain links TRBV19 to TRBJ1-3, with TRBD1 matching over 7 bases. Per germline, CDR1 LNHDA and CDR2 SQIVND (reference sequence). This CDR3 has 16 residues. J was trimmed by 0 bases and V by 5 bases; bases with no gene match: 7. The CDR3 reads CASSPPGTASGNTIYF. CDR3 in DNA: TGTGCCAGTAGTCCGCCCGGGACAGCCTCTGGAAACACCATATATTTT.

The gene calls are TRBV29-1 and TRBJ2-1; a possible D gene is TRBD2 (6 bases). This CDR3 is 12 amino acids long. The germline V gene has CDR1 SQVTM and CDR2 ANQGSEA. Trimming shortened V by 4 bases and J by 8 bases, and 12 bases separated the two germline ends. The CDR3 reads CSVGSGVDEQFF. The CDR3, as DNA: TGCAGCGTTGGTAGCGGCGTGGATGAGCAGTTCTTC.

The chain's CDR3 is CASSLRGDQPQHF. The CDR3 nucleotides read TGTGCCAGCAGCTTACGGGGGGACCAGCCCCAGCATTTT. The gene calls are TRBV7-3 and TRBJ1-5, with D possibly being TRBD1 (5 bases). Germline loops: CDR1 SGHTA, CDR2 FQGTGA. The CDR3 extends over 13 amino acids. Trimming pared 2 bases from V and 7 bases from J, leaving 9 bases between.

Concerning this clone itself: One end of the junction varies from germline; a read error may be responsible. This chain uses TRBV7-7 with TRBJ1-5; 10 bases fit TRBD1. This CDR3 contains 19 residues. The germline V gene encodes CDR1 SSHAT and CDR2 FNYEAQ (reference sequence). This CDR3 reads CASSFYRDRGEGANQPQHF. DNA of the CDR3: TGTGCTAGCAGCTTCTACCGGGACAGGGGAGAAGGAGCCAATCAGCCCCAGCATTTT. The full variable domain, rest sourced from reference TRBV7-7 and TRBJ1-5, is GAGVSQSPRYKVTKRGQDVTLRCDPISSHATLYWYQQALGQGPEFLTYFNYEAQPDKSGLPSDRFSAERPEGSISTLTIQRTEQRDSAMYRCASSFYRDRGEGANQPQHFGDGTRLSIL.

The rearrangement links TRBV5-1 to TRBJ1-1; the D gene is possibly TRBD1 (6 bases). V dropped 0 bases and J dropped 7 bases, with 10 bases sitting between them. Germline CDR1 SGHRS, CDR2 YFSETQ. This CDR3 region has 13 residues. CDR3 coding DNA: TGCGCCAGCAGCTTGGCTTCAGGGGTTGAAGCTTTCTTT. Translation gives CASSLASGVEAFF.

CDR3 loop: CASSLQKGMNTEAFF. The DNA for the CDR3 is TGTGCCAGCAGCCTACAGAAAGGCATGAACACTGAAGCTTTCTTT. The rearrangement uses TRBV7-9 and TRBJ1-1, with D uncertain. The V end was cut by 5 bases, the J end by 0 bases, with 13 bases between. Germline assignment: CDR1 SEHNR and CDR2 FQNEAQ (reference sequence). This CDR3 is 15 amino acids long.

A note on this clone: Distinct nucleotide sequences in the sample also encode this CDR3. J is TRBJ2-3 and V is TRBV7-8, with D tentatively TRBD1 (5 bases). CDR1 is SGHVS, CDR2 FQNEAQ, per germline. This CDR3 region has 18 residues. V lost 11 bases, J lost 2 bases, and 29 bases lay in between. The CDR3 bases are TGTGCCCCAAGATTCAGCGAGACAGAGCCTGAGGACACAGATACGCAGTATTTT. This codes for CAPRFSETEPEDTDTQYF.

The chain joins TRBV5-5 to TRBJ2-5, with 11 nucleotides matching TRBD2. V gave up 0 bases and J gave up 5 bases; unmatched junction bases: 12. This CDR3 has 18 amino acids. Germline V CDR1 and CDR2: SGHKS, YYEKEE (reference sequence). The CDR3 sequence is CASSLGARLAGGMETQYF. The CDR3 nucleotides are TGTGCCAGCAGCTTGGGGGCCCGTTTAGCGGGAGGGATGGAGACCCAGTACTTC.

In DNA, the CDR3 is TGTGCCAGCAGCCCGCAGCTAGCGGGAGGCTACGAGCAGTACTTC. It codes for CASSPQLAGGYEQYF. This sequence joins TRBV7-2 and TRBJ2-7; 11 bases are shared with TRBD2. Germline V lookup: CDR1 SGHTA, CDR2 FQGNSA. With V trimmed by 5 bases and J by 3 bases, 6 bases remained unmatched. This CDR3 spans 15 amino acids.

The chain couples TRBV7-2 to TRBJ2-5, with a tentative D call TRBD1 (6 bases). The CDR3 contains 15 residues. CDR1 SGHTA and CDR2 FQGNSA come from the germline V gene. With 6 bases removed from V and 2 bases from J, the gap between germline ends came to 16 bases. CDR3 region: CASRNRKTGQETQYF. As DNA, the CDR3 is TGTGCCAGCAGGAATAGGAAGACAGGTCAAGAGACCCAGTACTTC.

With regard to this clone: Additional DNA sequences in this sample encode the identical CDR3. The chain recombines TRBV7-8 with TRBJ2-3, with a tentative D call TRBD1 (5 bases). The CDR3 consists of 18 residues. Germline V gene lookup returns CDR1 SGHVS and CDR2 FQNEAQ. The chain's CDR3 is CAPSFSETEPEDTDTQYF. As DNA, the CDR3 is TGTGCACCCAGCTTCAGCGAGACAGAGCCTGAGGACACAGATACGCAGTATTTT.

This chain uses TRBV6-5 with TRBJ2-5, with a possible D match to TRBD2 (7 bases). The germline V and J ends were trimmed by 6 bases and 4 bases, with 18 bases remaining between them. The CDR3 is 15 residues long. Germline-derived CDR1 and CDR2 are MNHEY and SVGAGI. The CDR3 coding sequence is TGTGCCAGCAGCCCCTGGGGGGGCCTTGGAGAGACCCAGTACTTC. Protein: CASSPWGGLGETQYF.

The chain uses TRBV9 and TRBJ2-2, with 10 positions matching TRBD2. Germline trimming cut 7 bases from V and 5 bases from J; bases unmatched to any gene: 8. The CDR3 runs 15 residues. The germline V gene encodes CDR1 SGDLS and CDR2 YYNGEE. CDR3 protein: CASQAGGSGTGELFF. The CDR3 DNA reads as TGTGCCAGCCAAGCGGGGGGGTCAGGAACCGGGGAGCTGTTTTTT.

The chain combines TRBV5-6 with TRBJ2-7; tentative D call: TRBD1 (6 bases). CDR3 size: 16 residues. V lost 0 bases, J lost 6 bases, and 19 bases lay in between. Germline CDR1 is SGHDT and CDR2 is YYEEEE. The CDR3 loop is CASSLGRDKFFSEQYF. The CDR3 region has the DNA TGTGCCAGCAGCTTGGGTAGGGACAAGTTCTTTTCCGAGCAGTACTTC.

As concerns this clone: Germline is not matched at one junction end, which may reflect a read error. The V gene is TRBV6-1, the J gene TRBJ1-6; 7 bases agree with TRBD1. Germline V gene sequence: CDR1 MNHNS, CDR2 SASEGT. The CDR3 is 14 residues long. The CDR3 loop reads CASSLHPGGSPPHF. CDR3 coding DNA: TGTGCCAGCAGTCTTCACCCAGGGGGTTCACCCCCCCACTTT.

V is TRBV28 and J is TRBJ2-1, with 9 positions matching TRBD2. CDR1 is MDHEN and CDR2 is SYDVKM in the germline V gene. The CDR3 is 18 amino acids. Trimming cost V 4 bases and J 3 bases; bases outside gene matches: 13. CDR3 residues: CASSSPGTSQGYYNEQFF. The CDR3 DNA follows: TGTGCCAGCAGTTCCCCTGGGACTAGCCAGGGGTACTACAATGAGCAGTTCTTC.

The V call is TRBV7-2, the J call TRBJ1-2, with unresolved D. Looked up from germline, CDR1 is SGHTA and CDR2 is FQGNSA. The CDR3 is made up of 15 amino acids. V dropped 3 bases and J dropped 4 bases, with 15 bases sitting between them. CDR3 nucleotides: TGTGCCAGCAGCTTTCTAGTTGAGGGCGGCTATGGCTACACCTTC. Protein: CASSFLVEGGYGYTF. The full variable domain, in which reference TRBV7-2 and TRBJ1-2 provide the parts outside the CDR3, is GAGVSQSPSNKVTEKGKDVELRCDPISGHTALYWYRQSLGQGLEFLIYFQGNSAPDKSGLPSDRFSAERTGGSVSTLTIQRTQQEDSAVYLCASSFLVEGGYGYTFGSGTRLTVV.

The chain uses TRBV19 and TRBJ2-3, with unresolved D. The V gene's germline CDR1 is LNHDA and CDR2 SQIVND (reference sequence). Trimming removed 0 bases from V and 5 bases from J, with 12 bases in between. This CDR3 region has 15 residues. The CDR3 DNA reads TGTGCCAGTAGTATAGAAGGCCCAGGTCGAGATACGCAGTATTTT. Protein sequence: CASSIEGPGRDTQYF.

The CDR3 DNA sequence: TGTGCCAGCATTCTACAGGGGTACAATCAGCCCCAGCATTTT. Amino acid sequence: CASILQGYNQPQHF. This sequence joins TRBV28 and TRBJ1-5; 7 bases are shared with TRBD1. The CDR3 covers 14 residues. The junction had 6 bases not matched to a gene; V was cut back by 7 bases and J by 3 bases. The germline gives CDR1 MDHEN, CDR2 SYDVKM.